This T cell receptor (beta chain) was profiled in a study of blood T cell repertoires in COVID-19. CDR3 length: 16 residues. V lost 5 bases, J lost 3 bases, and 19 bases lay in between. Looked up from germline, CDR1 is SGHTA and CDR2 is FQGNSA. Assay: immunoSEQ multiplex PCR; the TCRdb copy retains only in-frame clones and omits some. The sample holds hundreds of thousands of clones; approximately 86% are singletons and the top ten take about 1.3%. This clonotype originated in a man aged 80 or over with acute or convalescent COVID-19. Source material: peripheral blood. The genes are TRBV7-2 and TRBJ1-1; no reliable D call. The chain's CDR3 is CASSPRIGPGDTEAFF. CDR3 nucleotides: TGTGCCAGCAGCCCAAGAATTGGGCCCGGGGACACTGAAGCTTTCTTT.